What follows are 8 T cell receptor beta chains derived from one specimen sequenced in a study of CD8+ T cells in alopecia areata. RNA was extracted and reverse transcribed into cDNA as the sequencing template. TCRdb's copy holds only in-frame clones and misses some; the assay was immunoSEQ multiplex PCR. The sample lists over 200,000 clones, 64% occurring once. The treatment here: oral pan-JAK inhibitor, 5-10 mg twice daily. Specimen: CD4+ T cells sorted from blood, collected at week 4, from a patient treated with tofacitinib. The receptors shown here come from a human donor with alopecia areata.

The chain recombines TRBV11-1 with TRBJ2-1, with D possibly TRBD1 on 5 matching bases. Germline loops: CDR1 SGHAT, CDR2 FQDESV (reference sequence). The germline V and J ends were trimmed by 5 bases and 3 bases, with 14 bases remaining between them. The CDR3 has 15 residues. Written as DNA, the CDR3 is TGTGCCAGCAGCATACGACAGAGTCTCTACAATGAGCAGTTCTTC. Amino acid sequence: CASSIRQSLYNEQFF.

V and J are TRBV7-2 and TRBJ1-2; TRBD1 might be the D (5 bases). The CDR3 runs to 15 residues. Germline V gives CDR1 SGHTA, CDR2 FQGNSA. Trimming shortened V by 3 bases and J by 6 bases, and 17 bases separated the two germline ends. For the CDR3, the DNA is TGTGCCAGCAGCTTCTCTTCAATCGGGGCAGATGGCTACACCTTC. It specifies CASSFSSIGADGYTF.

The chain is built from TRBV10-3 and TRBJ2-7, with D perhaps assigned TRBD1 or TRBD2 (6 bases each). Germline CDR1 and CDR2: ENHRY and SYGVKD. V lost 6 bases and J 7 bases, leaving 22 bases between the germline ends. The CDR3 covers 15 residues. CDR3 nucleotide sequence: TGTGCCATCAGGGGGGGACAATCAACCTACGAAGAGCAGTACTTC. Its translation: CAIRGGQSTYEEQYF.

This clone rates as medium-sized. The chain uses TRBV2 and TRBJ1-2; 7 bases align to TRBD1. The trim removed 10 bases at V and 9 bases at J, leaving 20 bases unmatched. This CDR3 comprises 15 residues. The germline CDR1 and CDR2 sequences are SNHLY and FYNNEI. CDR3 sequence (DNA): TGTGCCACCTTTACCCACGGGACAGAGGTAGAGAGCTACACCTTC. Protein: CATFTHGTEVESYTF.

The chain employs TRBV4-2 and TRBJ2-1; D is possibly TRBD1 or TRBD2 (6 bases each). CDR1 is LGHNA, CDR2 YNFKEQ, per germline. The CDR3 loop spans 16 amino acids. V was clipped by 0 bases and J by 9 bases, with 18 bases between them. The CDR3 nucleotides are TGTGCCAGCAGCCAAGATAGGGGGGCGATTCGGATTGAGCAGTTCTTC. Its protein product is CASSQDRGAIRIEQFF.

In DNA, the CDR3 is TGCGCCAGCAGCCCGCAAGTAGCGGGGGGGCAGGTTGAGCAGTTCTTC. Its translation is CASSPQVAGGQVEQFF. The chain couples TRBV5-1 to TRBJ2-1, with TRBD2 matching 11 bases. The CDR3 sequence is 16 residues long. The V segment lost 4 bases and the J segment 9 bases; nucleotides outside the gene matches: 12. Germline-derived CDR1 and CDR2 are SGHRS and YFSETQ.

The rearrangement uses TRBV29-1 and TRBJ1-3; D call uncertain. With 5 bases removed from V and 0 bases from J, the gap between germline ends came to 8 bases. Germline values: CDR1 SQVTM, CDR2 ANQGSEA. The CDR3 loop spans 13 amino acids. CDR3 sequence reads: CSVPESSGNTIYF. The CDR3 region has the DNA TGCAGCGTTCCTGAGAGCTCTGGAAACACCATATATTTT. Drawing the rest from reference TRBV29-1 and TRBJ1-3, the complete variable domain is SAVISQKPSRDICQRGTSLTIQCQVDSQVTMMFWYRQQPGQSLTLIATANQGSEATYESGFVIDKFPISRPNLTFSTLTVSNMSPEDSSIYLCSVPESSGNTIYFGEGSWLTVV.

This clone was detected only once. J is TRBJ2-1 and V is TRBV5-6; D perhaps matches TRBD2 (7 bases). Trimming removed 3 bases from V and 12 bases from J, with 13 bases in between. CDR1 SGHDT and CDR2 YYEEEE come from the germline V gene. This CDR3 region has 12 residues. The CDR3 DNA reads TGTGCCAGCAGCTCCACAGGGAGGGGGCAGTTCTTC. Translated: CASSSTGRGQFF. Full variable domain (outside the CDR3, taken from reference TRBV5-6 and TRBJ2-1): DAGVTQSPTHLIKTRGQQVTLRCSPKSGHDTVSWYQQALGQGPQFIFQYYEEEERQRGNFPDRFSGHQFPNYSSELNVNALLLGDSALYLCASSSTGRGQFFGPGTRLTVL.